The 9 T cell receptor beta chains below come from one sample, sequenced in a study of regulatory T cells in long-lasting Graves disease. Investigators prepared the TCR beta libraries by applying iRepertoire HTBI primers and Arm-PCR of CDR3 regions. Each CDR3 protein is one row after TCRdb ran MiXCR on the multiplex PCR reads. The table lists 350,000 to 550,000 distinct CDR3 sequences, roughly 17% of them singletons. Indicated time point: newly diagnosed GD, antithyroid drugs for less than 3 months. Researchers made the TCR library from RNA that was extracted from PBMCs. In addition, the sample was reused for a study of T cells in Graves' hyperthyroidism and ophthalmopathy.

The sequencing here drew on peripheral blood mononuclear cells (PBMCs), taken at new diagnosis, from a patient treated with antithyroid drugs. These receptors all stem from a woman aged 18-29 years with Graves disease.

In the case of this clonotype: Just one base apart from a much larger clone, this may be a read error. The chain is built from TRBV27 and TRBJ1-1, with D tentatively TRBD1 (5 bases). Germline V gene sequence: CDR1 MNHEY, CDR2 SMNVEV (reference sequence). The CDR3 runs to 14 residues. The CDR3 DNA reads TGTGCCAGCAGTTTATCGCGGGGGAACACTGAAGCTTCCTTT. Translating it yields CASSLSRGNTEASF.

Points on this clonotype: A single base separates this from a much larger clone, so it may be a read error. The chain has TRBV27 and TRBJ2-3; TRBD2 matches 9 bases. The ends lost 6 bases at V and 7 bases at J; junction bases unmatched: 17. CDR1 and CDR2 from the germline V gene are MNHEY and SMNVEV (reference sequence). The CDR3 length is 17 residues. The CDR3 bases are TGTGCCAGCAGCAGACGGGGTAGCGGGAGTGGCGCAAATACGCAGTATTTT. Its translation is CASSRRGSGSGANTQYF.

This chain joins TRBV19 and TRBJ2-7; 13 bases match TRBD2. Germline CDR1 is LNHDA and CDR2 is SQIVND (reference sequence). This CDR3 spans 15 amino acids. V was pared by 7 bases and J by 9 bases, with 12 bases of the junction left unmatched. The DNA of the CDR3 is TGTGCCAGTATTTTGGGCAGGACTAGCGGGAGAGCGCAGTACTTC. Translation gives CASILGRTSGRAQYF.

This clonotype appeared many times. The CDR3 coding sequence is TGTGCCAGCAGTTTATGGGTCCTAACCTCGGACTACACCTTC. Its protein is CASSLWVLTSDYTF. V usage is TRBV28 and J usage is TRBJ1-2; D call uncertain. CDR1 is MDHEN and CDR2 is SYDVKM in the germline V gene. This CDR3 is 14 amino acids long. The V end lost 0 bases, the J end lost 10 bases, and 15 bases lay between the germline ends.

This clonotype was seen a single time. The gene calls are TRBV19 and TRBJ2-7; 8 bases agree with TRBD2. CDR1 and CDR2 from the germline V gene are LNHDA and SQIVND (reference sequence). The J segment lost 6 bases and the V segment lost 3 bases, leaving 10 bases of the junction unmatched. The CDR3 loop spans 15 amino acids. The CDR3 sequence: CASSIIGAGVREQYF. CDR3 nucleotide sequence: TGTGCCAGTAGTATTATAGGAGCGGGAGTACGCGAGCAGTACTTC.

V is TRBV5-5 and J is TRBJ1-2; 9 bases fit TRBD1. CDR1 and CDR2 (germline): SGHKS, YYEKEE (reference sequence). The CDR3 sequence is 14 residues long. V was pared by 6 bases and J by 4 bases, with 7 bases of the junction left unmatched. The CDR3 sequence is CASKPTGGGYGYTF. The CDR3 DNA reads as TGTGCCAGCAAACCAACAGGGGGCGGCTATGGCTACACCTTC.

This clonotype was seen repeatedly, ten times or more. The chain employs TRBV18 and TRBJ1-2; 10 bases map to TRBD1. The ends lost 8 bases at V and 5 bases at J; junction bases unmatched: 8. Germline CDR1 KGHSH, CDR2 LQKENI. This CDR3 is built from 14 residues. CDR3 sequence reads: CASTRTGGDYGYTF. The CDR3 nucleotides are TGTGCCAGCACTCGGACAGGGGGGGATTATGGCTACACCTTC.

There are many counts of this clonotype. This sequence joins TRBV12-3 or TRBV12-4 and TRBJ2-3; 15 nucleotides line up with TRBD2. This CDR3 region has 20 residues. V was clipped by 5 bases and J by 1 base; unmatched bases: 13. The CDR3 region is CASSARTSGRAFPGTDTQYF. The CDR3, as DNA: TGTGCCAGCAGTGCCCGGACTAGCGGGAGGGCCTTCCCGGGCACAGATACGCAGTATTTT.

This clonotype has ten or more counts. The CDR3 loop reads CSVENRTQETQYF. DNA of the CDR3: TGCAGCGTTGAAAACCGGACCCAAGAGACCCAGTACTTC. This chain joins TRBV29-1 and TRBJ2-5; no clear D. The ends were cut back, 2 bases at V and 1 base at J, with 8 bases in the middle. This CDR3 region has 13 residues. Germline V gives CDR1 SQVTM, CDR2 ANQGSEA. Combining the CDR3 with reference TRBV29-1 and TRBJ2-5 gives the whole variable domain SAVISQKPSRDICQRGTSLTIQCQVDSQVTMMFWYRQQPGQSLTLIATANQGSEATYESGFVIDKFPISRPNLTFSTLTVSNMSPEDSSIYLCSVENRTQETQYFGPGTRLLVL.